This TCR beta chain was identified in a study of T cell responses to AZD1222 COVID-19 vaccine. The table came from immunoSEQ multiplex PCR; TCRdb's copy has only in-frame clones and leaves some out. The sample contains about 150,000 clones, over 80% of which appear only once. Germline loops: CDR1 LNHNV, CDR2 YYDKDF (reference sequence). V gave up 0 bases and J gave up 4 bases, with 10 bases separating them. This CDR3 has 16 residues. V is TRBV15 and J is TRBJ1-6; a possible D gene is TRBD1 (5 bases). The receptor's source is an adult who received the AZD1222 COVID-19 vaccine. The starting material was peripheral blood, obtained 28 days after the second AZD1222 dose. DNA for the CDR3: TGTGCCACCAGCAGAGATAGTCGGGGGTATAATTCACCCCTCCACTTT. Protein product: CATSRDSRGYNSPLHF.